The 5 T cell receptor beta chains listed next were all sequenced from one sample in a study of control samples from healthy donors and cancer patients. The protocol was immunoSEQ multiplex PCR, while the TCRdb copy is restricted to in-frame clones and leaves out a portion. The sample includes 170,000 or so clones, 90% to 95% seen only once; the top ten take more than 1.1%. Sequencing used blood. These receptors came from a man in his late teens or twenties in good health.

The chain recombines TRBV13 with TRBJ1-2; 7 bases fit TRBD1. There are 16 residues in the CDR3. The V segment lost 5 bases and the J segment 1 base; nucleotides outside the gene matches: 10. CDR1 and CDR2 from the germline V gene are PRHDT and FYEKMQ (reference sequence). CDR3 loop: CASSGSGGGYNYGYTF. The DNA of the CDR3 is TGTGCCAGCAGCGGCTCAGGGGGTGGGTATAACTATGGCTACACCTTC.

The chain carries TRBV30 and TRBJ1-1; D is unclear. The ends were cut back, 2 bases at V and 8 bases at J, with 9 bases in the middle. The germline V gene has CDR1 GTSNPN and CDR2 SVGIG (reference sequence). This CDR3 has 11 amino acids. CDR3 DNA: TGTGCCTGGAGTAGCAGGCTGGAAGCTTTCTTT. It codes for CAWSSRLEAFF.

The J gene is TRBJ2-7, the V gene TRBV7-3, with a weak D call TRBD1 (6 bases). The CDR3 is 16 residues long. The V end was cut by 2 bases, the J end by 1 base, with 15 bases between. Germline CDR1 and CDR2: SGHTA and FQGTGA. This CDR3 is CASSLVRTELSYEQYF. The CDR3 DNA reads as TGTGCCAGCAGCTTAGTTAGGACAGAACTTTCCTACGAGCAGTACTTC.

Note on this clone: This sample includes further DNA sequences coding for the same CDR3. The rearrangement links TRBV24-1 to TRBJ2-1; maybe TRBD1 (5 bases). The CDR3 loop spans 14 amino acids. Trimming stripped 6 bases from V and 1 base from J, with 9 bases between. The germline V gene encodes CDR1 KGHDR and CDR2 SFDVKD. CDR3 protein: CATSLAGSYNEQFF. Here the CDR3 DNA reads TGTGCCACCAGTCTGGCAGGGTCCTACAATGAGCAGTTCTTC.

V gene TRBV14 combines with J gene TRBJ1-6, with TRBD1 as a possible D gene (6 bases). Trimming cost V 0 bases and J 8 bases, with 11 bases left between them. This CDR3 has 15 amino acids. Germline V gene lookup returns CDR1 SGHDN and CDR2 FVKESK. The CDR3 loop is CASSQDRGGYSPLHF. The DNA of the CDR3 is TGTGCCAGCAGCCAAGACAGGGGTGGGTATTCACCCCTCCACTTT.